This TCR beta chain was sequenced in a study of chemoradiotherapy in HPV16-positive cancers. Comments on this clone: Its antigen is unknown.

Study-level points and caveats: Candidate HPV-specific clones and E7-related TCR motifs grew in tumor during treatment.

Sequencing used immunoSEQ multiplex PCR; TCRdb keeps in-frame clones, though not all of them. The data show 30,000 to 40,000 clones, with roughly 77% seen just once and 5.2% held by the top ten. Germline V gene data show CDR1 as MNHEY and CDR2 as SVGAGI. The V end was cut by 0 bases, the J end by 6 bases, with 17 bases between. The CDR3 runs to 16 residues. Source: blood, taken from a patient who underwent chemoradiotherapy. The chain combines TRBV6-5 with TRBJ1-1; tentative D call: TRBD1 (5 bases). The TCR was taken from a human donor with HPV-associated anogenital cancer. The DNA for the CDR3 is TGTGCCAGCAGTTACTCGGGCGTCTTGGTAGGGGCTGAAGCTTTCTTT. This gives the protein CASSYSGVLVGAEAFF.